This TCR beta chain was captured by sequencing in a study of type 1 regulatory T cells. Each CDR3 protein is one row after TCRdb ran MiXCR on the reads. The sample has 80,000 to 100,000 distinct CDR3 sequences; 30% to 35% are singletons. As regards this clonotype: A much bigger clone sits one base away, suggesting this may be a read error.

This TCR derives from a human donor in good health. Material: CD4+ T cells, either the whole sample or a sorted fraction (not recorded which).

CDR3: CSVGQGVQPQHF. CDR3 bases: TGCAGTGTAGGACAGGGGGTTCAGCCCCAGCATTTT. The chain recombines TRBV20-1 with TRBJ1-5, with TRBD1 matching 10 bases. The CDR3 sequence is 12 residues long. Unmatched junction bases numbered 3, after V lost 7 bases and J lost 6 bases. Germline assignment: CDR1 DFQATT and CDR2 SNEGSKA (reference sequence).